This record looks at one T cell receptor beta chain sequence and its context. The sample originates from a study of T cell responses to AZD1222 COVID-19 vaccine. Using immunoSEQ multiplex PCR, the repertoire was profiled, and TCRdb retains in-frame clones only, with some absent. The table shows over 120,000 clones, with 80% to 95% occurring only once. CDR1 is MDHEN and CDR2 is SYDVKM in the germline V gene. The CDR3 extends over 13 amino acids. Trimming took 3 bases from V and 6 from J, leaving 12 bases between them. Material: peripheral blood, obtained 28 days after the second AZD1222 dose. The source is an adult who received the AZD1222 COVID-19 vaccine. The chain combines TRBV28 with TRBJ2-7; D not resolved. CDR3 sequence reads: CASSFYTAAEQYF. CDR3 sequence (DNA): TGTGCCAGCAGTTTCTACACTGCCGCCGAGCAGTACTTC.